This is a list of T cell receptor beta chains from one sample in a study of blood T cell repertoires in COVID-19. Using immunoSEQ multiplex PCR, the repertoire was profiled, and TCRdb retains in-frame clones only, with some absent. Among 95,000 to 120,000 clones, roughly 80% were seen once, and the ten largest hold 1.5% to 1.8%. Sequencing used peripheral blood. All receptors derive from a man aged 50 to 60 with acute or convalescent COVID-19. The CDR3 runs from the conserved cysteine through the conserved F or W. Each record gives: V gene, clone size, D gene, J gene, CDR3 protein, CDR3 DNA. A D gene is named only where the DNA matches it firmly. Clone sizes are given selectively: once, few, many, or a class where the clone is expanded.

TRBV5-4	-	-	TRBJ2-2	CASSVGLQDAGELFF	TGTGCCAGCAGCGTGGGTCTACAGGACGCCGGGGAGCTGTTTTTT
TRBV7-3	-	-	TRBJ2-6	CASAVNSGANVLTF	TGTGCCAGCGCGGTGAACTCTGGGGCCAACGTCCTGACTTTC
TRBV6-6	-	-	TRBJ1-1	CASRSSGGRDTEAFF	TGTGCCAGCAGATCAAGCGGGGGGCGCGATACTGAAGCTTTCTTT
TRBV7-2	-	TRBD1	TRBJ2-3	CASTKGGQGTDTQYF	TGTGCCAGCACGAAAGGGGGACAGGGGACAGATACGCAGTATTTT
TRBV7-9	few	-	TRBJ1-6	CASSLYMGKSLSPLHF	TGTGCCAGCAGCTTATATATGGGCAAGTCTCTCTCACCCCTCCACTTT
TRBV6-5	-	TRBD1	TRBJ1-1	CASSYSRQGAAEAFF	TGTGCCAGCAGTTACTCCCGACAGGGGGCCGCTGAAGCTTTCTTT
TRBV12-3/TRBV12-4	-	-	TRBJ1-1	CASSRGYTPRAFF	TGTGCCAGCAGTCGAGGATACACTCCTCGAGCTTTCTTT
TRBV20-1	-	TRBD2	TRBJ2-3	CSASSLAASTDTQYF	TGCAGTGCTAGTTCGCTAGCGGCTAGCACAGATACGCAGTATTTT
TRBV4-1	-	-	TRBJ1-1	CASSQEGGYEAFF	TGCGCCAGCAGCCAAGAGGGAGGGTACGAAGCTTTCTTT
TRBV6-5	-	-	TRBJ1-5	CASKWGDDQPQHF	TGTGCCAGCAAGTGGGGGGACGATCAGCCCCAGCATTTT
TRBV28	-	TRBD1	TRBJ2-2	CASSRPGTGLGGTGELFF	TGTGCCAGCAGCCGTCCCGGGACAGGGTTGGGGGGCACCGGGGAGCTGTTTTTT
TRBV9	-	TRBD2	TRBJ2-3	CASSVTGREGADTQYF	TGTGCCAGCAGCGTAACGGGACGGGAGGGGGCAGATACGCAGTATTTT
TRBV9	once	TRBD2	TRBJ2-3	CASSAKRLAGGTDTQYF	TGTGCCAGCAGCGCAAAACGACTAGCGGGAGGCACAGATACGCAGTATTTT
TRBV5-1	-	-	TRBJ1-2	CASSWGVTDYGYTF	TGCGCCAGCAGCTGGGGGGTGACGGACTATGGCTACACCTTC
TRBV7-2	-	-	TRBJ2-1	CASSSGTYNEQFF	TGTGCCAGCAGCTCCGGTACCTACAATGAGCAGTTCTTC
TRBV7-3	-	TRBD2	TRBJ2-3	CASSVSGGALDTQYF	TGTGCCAGCAGCGTTAGCGGGGGGGCTTTGGATACGCAGTATTTT
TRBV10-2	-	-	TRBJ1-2	CASSENQNYGYTF	TGCGCCAGCAGTGAGAACCAGAACTATGGCTACACCTTC
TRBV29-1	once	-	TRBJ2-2	CSAGRGRVGELFF	TGCAGCGCGGGGAGGGGGCGCGTCGGGGAGCTGTTTTTT
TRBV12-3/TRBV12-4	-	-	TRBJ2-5	CASCRVQETQYF	TGTGCCAGCTGCCGCGTCCAAGAGACCCAGTACTTC
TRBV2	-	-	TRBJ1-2	CASRRTANNYGYTF	TGTGCCAGCAGGCGGACAGCCAATAACTATGGCTACACCTTC
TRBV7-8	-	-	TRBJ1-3	CASAKSSGNTIYF	TGTGCCAGCGCAAAGAGCTCTGGAAACACCATATATTTT
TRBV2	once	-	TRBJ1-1	CASSVSRGNTEAFF	TGTGCCAGCAGTGTCTCCAGAGGAAACACTGAAGCTTTCTTT
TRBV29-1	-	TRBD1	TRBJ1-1	CSVRGQGVTEAFF	TGCAGCGTACGAGGACAGGGGGTCACTGAAGCTTTCTTT
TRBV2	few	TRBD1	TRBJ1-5	CASSPDRFNQPQHF	TGTGCCAGCAGTCCGGACAGGTTTAATCAGCCCCAGCATTTT
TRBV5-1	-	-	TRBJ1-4	CASRTGPANEKLFF	TGCGCCAGCAGGACAGGCCCAGCTAATGAAAAACTGTTTTTT
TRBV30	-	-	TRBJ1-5	CAWSPGSNQPQHF	TGTGCCTGGAGTCCGGGGAGCAATCAGCCCCAGCATTTT
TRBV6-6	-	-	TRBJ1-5	CASSYQHRDSNQPQHF	TGTGCCAGCAGTTACCAACACAGGGATAGCAATCAGCCCCAGCATTTT